This T cell receptor beta chain was obtained from a study of technical replicates of blood from several donors. The assay was immunoSEQ multiplex PCR, and TCRdb's table has in-frame clones only and misses some. The sample holds 65,000 to 80,000 clones; roughly 94% are singletons and the top ten take about 0.25%. The V and J ends lost 4 bases and 2 bases, in that order; junction bases with no gene match: 8. This CDR3 spans 16 amino acids. Germline CDR1 and CDR2: MNHEY and SVGAGI. The receptor's source is a human donor in good health. The chain carries TRBV6-5 and TRBJ2-5; the match to TRBD2 covers 9 bases. The source material was T cells isolated from PBMCs. CDR3 region: CASSSTLAGVQETQYF. DNA of the CDR3: TGTGCCAGCAGTTCAACCTTAGCGGGAGTACAAGAGACCCAGTACTTC.